The 12 T cell receptor beta chains presented below share a single source sample, sequenced in a study of CD8+ T cells in alopecia areata (dated by TCRdb to the late 2010s). Preparation of the library involved the immunoSEQ multiplex PCR assay. RNA was extracted from all samples and reverse transcribed into cDNA as template for TCR sequencing. TCRdb carries this immuneACCESS record with in-frame sequences only. Its versions omit some clonotypes, under half of them owing to an unresolved V gene in the studies checked, with the rest unexplained. The sample contains fewer than 250,000 clones, 35% to 45% of them found a single time. The top ten hold under 0.55% of the sample. What the treatment or condition label conveys for this sample: oral pan-JAK inhibitor, 5-10 mg twice daily. The starting material was CD4+ T cells sorted from blood, obtained around week 31, from a patient treated with tofacitinib. The receptor source for this set is a human donor with alopecia areata.

This clone was seen a handful of times. CDR3 amino acids: CATSRSHKGREQFF. The CDR3 DNA reads as TGTGCCACCAGCAGAAGCCATAAGGGGCGAGAGCAGTTCTTC. J is TRBJ2-1 and V is TRBV15; possible D gene TRBD1, 5 bases. This CDR3 has 14 residues. CDR1 is LNHNV and CDR2 is YYDKDF in the germline V gene (reference sequence). Trimming shortened V by 2 bases and J by 10 bases, and 15 bases separated the two germline ends.

Here the CDR3 reads CASSEGAANEKLFF. CDR3 sequence (DNA): TGTGCCAGCAGTGAAGGGGCAGCTAATGAAAAACTGTTTTTT. The chain carries TRBV25-1 and TRBJ1-4; possible D gene TRBD1, 5 bases. CDR1 MGHDK and CDR2 SYGVNS come from the germline V gene. Trimming shortened V by 2 bases and J by 3 bases, and 7 bases separated the two germline ends. The length of the CDR3 is 14 residues.

This clone was counted between two and nine times. The chain is built from TRBV7-2 and TRBJ1-2; D possibly corresponds to TRBD1 (5 bases). CDR3 length equals 13 residues. V gave up 2 bases and J gave up 9 bases, with 13 bases separating them. The germline V gene encodes CDR1 SGHTA and CDR2 FQGNSA. CDR3 region: CASSLQGLKRYTF. The CDR3 coding sequence is TGTGCCAGCAGCTTACAGGGCTTAAAGCGCTACACCTTC.

In its sample, this clone was seen a few times. The chain employs TRBV18 and TRBJ2-5; D is unresolved. V dropped 6 bases and J dropped 5 bases, with 13 bases sitting between them. CDR3 length equals 13 residues. Germline assignment: CDR1 KGHSH and CDR2 LQKENI. The CDR3 loop is CASSPGQRETQYF. The CDR3, as DNA: TGTGCCAGCTCGCCGGGCCAAAGGGAGACCCAGTACTTC.

The J gene is TRBJ2-3, the V gene TRBV18; 11 bases map to TRBD1. J lost 3 bases, V lost 5 bases, and 7 bases had no gene match. This CDR3 is built from 16 residues. Germline CDR1 and CDR2: KGHSH and LQKENI. CDR3 protein: CASSMTGTGGTDTQYF. In DNA, the CDR3 is TGTGCCAGCTCAATGACCGGGACAGGGGGAACAGATACGCAGTATTTT.

The rearrangement uses TRBV5-6 and TRBJ2-7, with a weak D call TRBD1 (6 bases). The CDR3 extends over 16 amino acids. The germline CDR1 and CDR2 sequences are SGHDT and YYEEEE. V was pared by 4 bases and J by 2 bases, with 19 bases between. CDR3: CASSRTELNRPYEQYF. The CDR3 DNA follows: TGTGCCAGCAGCCGGACAGAACTTAACAGACCCTACGAGCAGTACTTC. The complete variable domain, with remaining parts taken from reference TRBV5-6 and TRBJ2-7, reads DAGVTQSPTHLIKTRGQQVTLRCSPKSGHDTVSWYQQALGQGPQFIFQYYEEEERQRGNFPDRFSGHQFPNYSSELNVNALLLGDSALYLCASSRTELNRPYEQYFGPGTRLTVT.

The chain combines TRBV30 with TRBJ1-5; TRBD1 might be the D (5 bases). Trimming stripped 5 bases from V and 4 bases from J, with 9 bases between. CDR3 size: 12 residues. Germline V gene sequence: CDR1 GTSNPN, CDR2 SVGIG (reference sequence). CDR3 DNA: TGTGCCTGGGGGAGGACAAATCAGCCCCAGCATTTT. Encoded protein: CAWGRTNQPQHF. The full variable domain, in which reference TRBV30 and TRBJ1-5 provide the parts outside the CDR3, is SQTIHQWPATLVQPVGSPLSLECTVEGTSNPNLYWYRQAAGRGLQLLFYSVGIGQISSEVPQNLSASRPQDRQFILSSKKLLLSDSGFYLCAWGRTNQPQHFGDGTRLSIL.

This clone came up a few times. The CDR3: CASSLDEQGLSYGYTF. CDR3 nucleotides: TGTGCCAGCTCACTAGATGAACAGGGGTTGAGCTATGGCTACACCTTC. The chain employs TRBV18 and TRBJ1-2; 7 nucleotides line up with TRBD1. The CDR3 sequence is 16 residues long. Trimming at V came to 4 bases and at J to 4 bases, leaving 12 bases not matched to a gene. Germline V gene data show CDR1 as KGHSH and CDR2 as LQKENI.

The table lists this clone with a count of one. The gene calls are TRBV27 and TRBJ1-5; possibly TRBD1 for D (5 bases). The CDR3 contains 15 residues. From germline, CDR1 is MNHEY and CDR2 SMNVEV (reference sequence). The V gene lost 6 bases and the J gene lost 2 bases, with 14 bases spanning the gap. DNA of the CDR3: TGTGCCAGCAGACCCGACAGCCCCGGCAATCAGCCCCAGCATTTT. Translation: CASRPDSPGNQPQHF.

CDR3 nucleotide sequence: TGTGCCTGGAGTGCGGAGTCCGAAGCTTTCTTT. Translated, it gives CAWSAESEAFF. V and J are TRBV30 and TRBJ1-1; D remains unclear. The CDR3 sequence is 11 residues long. V lost 1 base, J lost 8 bases, and 8 bases lay in between. From germline, CDR1 is GTSNPN and CDR2 SVGIG (reference sequence).

The table lists this clone with a few counts. The V gene is TRBV9, the J gene TRBJ2-1; the D gene could be TRBD1 or TRBD2 (5 bases each). The CDR3 sequence is 15 residues long. V shed 2 bases and J shed 6 bases, with 15 bases lying between them. Germline CDR1 is SGDLS and CDR2 is YYNGEE. CDR3 region: CASSVSTGRSNEQFF. CDR3 DNA: TGTGCCAGCAGCGTCTCCACGGGACGGAGCAATGAGCAGTTCTTC.

The CDR3 bases are TGTGCCAGCAGTGAAGCGAATAAGGGCGGTGGGTTTAGGAACATTCAGTACTTC. Translated, it gives CASSEANKGGGFRNIQYF. The chain employs TRBV6-1 and TRBJ2-4; D ambiguous. V lost 0 bases to trimming and J lost 7 bases, with 22 bases between them. Germline V CDR1 and CDR2: MNHNS, SASEGT. This CDR3 region has 18 residues.